The 13 T cell receptor beta chains given below trace back to one sample, sequenced in a study of T-cell reconstitution after alpha-beta-depleted transplantation in children (dated by TCRdb to the mid-2010s). The meaning of the sample's treatment or condition label: allogeneic hematopoietic cell transplantation with graft depleted of TCRalphabeta T cells and CD19 B cells. The library was prepared using PCR. Sequencing relied on an Illumina HiSeq 2500. TCR library preparation used molecular barcoding, with unique molecular identifiers applied to normalize quantification of the TCRbeta repertoire. TCRdb itself trimmed the public reads at Q25 with fastp, ran MiXCR and retained productive beta chains. Each entry is one CDR3 protein sequence, shown with its most common DNA and genes. For this sample the table gives 610,000 or so distinct CDR3 sequences, of which 27% were detected only once. Around a third of the sample comes from the top ten.

The specimen was PBMCs, collected before TCRalphabeta/CD19-depleted stem cell transplant. These receptor sequences come from a boy under three years old with Wiskott-Aldrich syndrome, due to receive a stem cell transplant.

This clonotype was counted only a few times. The rearrangement joins TRBV7-6 to TRBJ2-3; no definite D call. The germline V and J ends were trimmed by 1 base and 1 base, with 6 bases remaining between them. The CDR3 loop spans 14 amino acids. The germline V gene encodes CDR1 SGHVS and CDR2 FNYEAQ. The CDR3 DNA reads TGTGCCAGCAGCTTAGGTATCGGCACAGATACGCAGTATTTT. Its translation is CASSLGIGTDTQYF. Filled out from reference TRBV7-6 and TRBJ2-3, the complete variable domain reads GAGVSQSPRYKVTKRGQDVALRCDPISGHVSLYWYRQALGQGPEFLTYFNYEAQQDKSGLPNDRFSAERPEGSISTLTIQRTEQRDSAMYRCASSLGIGTDTQYFGPGTRLTVL.

This clonotype was recorded many times. The chain carries TRBV5-1 and TRBJ2-3; D is uncertain. Germline CDR1 is SGHRS and CDR2 is YFSETQ. This CDR3 contains 14 residues. V lost 0 bases and J 0 bases, leaving 5 bases between the germline ends. The CDR3 here is CASSLATSTDTQYF. CDR3 DNA sequence: TGCGCCAGCAGCTTGGCCACCAGCACAGATACGCAGTATTTT.

A few counts support this clonotype. V gene TRBV28 combines with J gene TRBJ1-3, with TRBD1 identical over 7 bases. The CDR3 covers 15 residues. Germline V gene lookup returns CDR1 MDHEN and CDR2 SYDVKM. Germline trimming cut 2 bases from V and 4 bases from J; bases unmatched to any gene: 5. The CDR3 DNA is TGTGCCAGCAGTTTACGAGGGGGCTACGGAAACACCATATATTTT. Its translation: CASSLRGGYGNTIYF.

This clonotype showed up just a few times. The chain is built from TRBV20-1 and TRBJ2-7; 11 bases fit TRBD2. The CDR3 covers 15 residues. Germline V CDR1 and CDR2: DFQATT, SNEGSKA (reference sequence). Trimming removed 3 bases from V and 7 bases from J; junction bases left unmatched: 11. This chain's CDR3 is CSARGTSGSRREQYF. The DNA of the CDR3 is TGCAGTGCTAGGGGTACTAGCGGGAGTCGTCGAGAGCAGTACTTC.

V is TRBV11-2 and J is TRBJ2-2, with TRBD2 matching 10 bases. The CDR3 extends over 17 amino acids. Per the germline V gene, CDR1 is SGHAT and CDR2 is FQNNGV. V gave up 0 bases and J gave up 3 bases; unmatched junction bases: 4. This chain's CDR3 is CASSLEILAGDTGELFF. CDR3 sequence (DNA): TGTGCCAGCAGCTTAGAAATCCTAGCGGGAGACACCGGGGAGCTGTTTTTT.

The CDR3 coding sequence is TGCGCCAGCAGCTTCCCGGCTAGCGGGAGTATATATGAGCAGTTCTTC. It specifies CASSFPASGSIYEQFF. The genes are TRBV5-1 and TRBJ2-1; TRBD2 matches 10 bases. V lost 2 bases and J lost 8; bases outside the gene matches: 10. CDR1 is SGHRS and CDR2 is YFSETQ in the germline V gene. This CDR3 is built from 16 residues.

The rearrangement uses TRBV5-1 and TRBJ2-3; 7 bases map to TRBD2. This CDR3 is 16 amino acids long. CDR1 is SGHRS, CDR2 YFSETQ, per germline. The V segment lost 0 bases and the J segment 2 bases; nucleotides outside the gene matches: 6. Here the CDR3 DNA reads TGCGCCAGCAGCTTGGCCAAGGGAGGGAACACAGATACGCAGTATTTT. Its translation is CASSLAKGGNTDTQYF.

The CDR3 DNA is TGCGCCAGCGGACGGGCCGAAAAGTACAATGAGCAGTTCTTC. It yields the protein CASGRAEKYNEQFF. V usage is TRBV5-1 and J usage is TRBJ2-1; the D is unclear. CDR3 size: 14 residues. Trimming shortened V by 7 bases and J by 4 bases, and 15 bases separated the two germline ends. The germline V gene encodes CDR1 SGHRS and CDR2 YFSETQ.

This clonotype was found a few times. This chain links TRBV6-5 with TRBJ2-1; 7 nucleotides line up with TRBD1. This CDR3 has 15 amino acids. The J segment lost 6 bases and the V segment lost 7 bases, leaving 12 bases of the junction unmatched. Germline CDR1 and CDR2: MNHEY and SVGAGI. DNA for the CDR3: TGTGCCAGCATTCCCATCTGGACAGGCCTCAATGAGCAGTTCTTC. It is translated as CASIPIWTGLNEQFF.

The V gene is TRBV15, the J gene TRBJ1-1, with D possibly matching TRBD1 (5 bases). Between the trimmed V and J ends, which lost 0 bases and 1 base, there was a span of 15 bases. CDR1 is LNHNV and CDR2 is YYDKDF in the germline V gene (reference sequence). This CDR3 spans 17 amino acids. CDR3 loop: CATSREETPGQNTEAFF. CDR3 bases: TGTGCCACCAGCAGAGAAGAAACTCCGGGGCAGAACACTGAAGCTTTCTTT.

This chain connects TRBV10-3 to TRBJ1-2; TRBD1 is a possible D gene (6 bases). This CDR3 has 14 residues. V was pared by 10 bases and J by 7 bases, with 22 bases between. Germline V gene sequence: CDR1 ENHRY, CDR2 SYGVKD. The CDR3 loop is CATRAGVPLCGYTF. The DNA for the CDR3 is TGTGCCACCCGGGCAGGGGTTCCACTATGTGGCTACACCTTC.

This clonotype was detected ten times or more. The chain combines TRBV29-1 with TRBJ2-7; either TRBD1 or TRBD2 may fit D (5 bases each). This CDR3 has 12 amino acids. Germline values: CDR1 SQVTM, CDR2 ANQGSEA. V was cut by 7 bases and J by 3 bases, with 13 bases left in between. The CDR3 region has the DNA TGCAGCGCTGGGACGGGCGACTACGAGCAGTACTTC. Protein sequence: CSAGTGDYEQYF.

This clonotype turned up a few times. The CDR3 sequence: CASSTSSSAELFF. CDR3 DNA: TGTGCCAGCAGCACATCGTCTAGCGCGGAGCTGTTTTTT. The chain recombines TRBV7-3 with TRBJ2-2; possible D gene TRBD2, 6 bases. V lost 5 bases and J 10 bases, leaving 14 bases between the germline ends. This CDR3 spans 13 amino acids. Germline V CDR1 and CDR2: SGHTA, FQGTGA.